These 30 T cell receptor beta chains share one sample of origin, sequenced in a study of TIL therapy for anti-PD-1-resistant metastatic lung cancer. Time point described: pre-treatment sample, taken before nivolumab and TIL therapy. The immunoSEQ assay was v3. Assay: immunoSEQ multiplex PCR; the TCRdb copy retains only in-frame clones and omits some. The sample yields more than 45,000 clones, 73% seen once. The sequencing used blood, collected at baseline. The receptors stem from a person between 30 and 79 years old with non-small cell lung cancer.

The genes are TRBV11-2 and TRBJ2-5; D gene ambiguous. Germline V lookup: CDR1 SGHAT, CDR2 FQNNGV. Trimming cost V 3 bases and J 4 bases, with 9 bases left between them. CDR3 length equals 13 residues. The CDR3 DNA follows: TGTGCCAGCAGCTTTAGTGAGATAGAGACCCAGTACTTC. Translated: CASSFSEIETQYF.

A few counts support this clone. The chain joins TRBV19 to TRBJ1-5; the D is unclear. V shed 7 bases and J shed 0 bases, with 4 bases lying between them. Germline V lookup: CDR1 LNHDA, CDR2 SQIVND (reference sequence). The CDR3 sequence is 12 residues long. The CDR3 DNA reads as TGTGCCAGTACTAATAGCAATCAGCCCCAGCATTTT. Protein product: CASTNSNQPQHF.

The V and J genes are TRBV29-1 and TRBJ2-6; D may be TRBD2 (5 bases). The germline V gene encodes CDR1 SQVTM and CDR2 ANQGSEA. Trimming removed 4 bases from V and 0 bases from J, with 7 bases in between. This CDR3 contains 14 residues. The DNA for the CDR3 is TGCAGCGTTGCGGGAAGCTCTGGGGCCAACGTCCTGACTTTC. This encodes CSVAGSSGANVLTF.

The V call is TRBV6-5, the J call TRBJ1-1, with a possible D match to TRBD1 (6 bases). The germline CDR1 and CDR2 sequences are MNHEY and SVGAGI. V lost 0 bases and J lost 0, with 8 bases in between. The CDR3 contains 15 residues. The CDR3 spells CASSYSWDMNTEAFF. The CDR3 DNA reads TGTGCCAGCAGTTACTCGTGGGACATGAACACTGAAGCTTTCTTT.

This chain connects TRBV7-9 to TRBJ1-4; TRBD1 is a possible D gene (6 bases). With 2 bases removed from V and 8 bases from J, the gap between germline ends came to 12 bases. The CDR3 contains 14 residues. CDR1 is SEHNR, CDR2 FQNEAQ, per germline (reference sequence). The CDR3 is CASSLQGQGEKLFF. Written as DNA, the CDR3 is TGTGCCAGCAGCTTACAGGGTCAGGGGGAAAAACTGTTTTTT.

V and J are TRBV9 and TRBJ2-7; a weak D match, TRBD1 (6 bases). Germline V gene lookup returns CDR1 SGDLS and CDR2 YYNGEE. V was shortened by 2 bases and J by 7 bases, with 13 bases between the two germline ends. CDR3 length equals 13 residues. Written as DNA, the CDR3 is TGTGCCAGCAGCGTCCGACAGGCTGATGAGCAGTACTTC. This codes for CASSVRQADEQYF.

The chain combines TRBV6-7 with TRBJ2-7; no reliable D call. TRBV6-7 is marked as an open reading frame, function uncertain. V dropped 10 bases and J dropped 1 base, with 14 bases sitting between them. The CDR3 runs 13 residues. The CDR3 nucleotides read TGTGCCACCTACTGGACGAGTTCCTACGAGCAGTACTTC. Translating gives CATYWTSSYEQYF.

A word on this clone: This specimen includes other DNA sequences encoding the same CDR3. The V call is TRBV19, the J call TRBJ1-1; TRBD1 might be the D (6 bases). The germline V and J ends were trimmed by 6 bases and 5 bases, with 13 bases remaining between them. CDR3 length: 13 amino acids. CDR1 LNHDA and CDR2 SQIVND come from the germline V gene (reference sequence). CDR3 loop: CASSLQGGTEAFF. The CDR3 coding sequence is TGTGCCAGTAGCTTACAGGGCGGGACTGAAGCTTTCTTT.

The chain recombines TRBV11-2 with TRBJ1-5; D remains ambiguous. The V gene's germline CDR1 is SGHAT and CDR2 FQNNGV. CDR3 length equals 14 residues. V lost 5 bases, J lost 0 bases, and 8 bases lay in between. This CDR3 reads CASSLGISNQPQHF. The CDR3 bases are TGTGCCAGCAGCCTCGGGATTAGCAATCAGCCCCAGCATTTT.

The rearrangement uses TRBV15 and TRBJ1-2; TRBD1 is a possible D gene (6 bases). V dropped 4 bases and J dropped 7 bases, with 19 bases sitting between them. The CDR3 consists of 15 residues. The germline V gene has CDR1 LNHNV and CDR2 YYDKDF (reference sequence). CDR3 coding DNA: TGTGCCACCAGCATCCTACAGGGTGAGATCGGTGGCTACACCTTC. Protein product: CATSILQGEIGGYTF.

V and J are TRBV7-9 and TRBJ1-1; TRBD1 is a possible D gene (5 bases). The V and J ends lost 7 bases and 4 bases respectively, with 16 bases between them. The CDR3 is made up of 14 amino acids. Germline V lookup: CDR1 SEHNR, CDR2 FQNEAQ (reference sequence). The CDR3 DNA reads TGTGCCAGCACCACGCCGACAGCCAGCACTGAAGCTTTCTTT. It specifies CASTTPTASTEAFF. The full variable domain, with the rest looked up from reference TRBV7-9 and TRBJ1-1, is DTGVSQNPRHKITKRGQNVTFRCDPISEHNRLYWYRQTLGQGPEFLTYFQNEAQLEKSRLLSDRFSAERPKGSFSTLEIQRTEQGDSAMYLCASTTPTASTEAFFGQGTRLTVV.

The CDR3 DNA reads TGTGCCACCAGCAGGACGGGAGACGGACTTTCCAACACCGGGGAGCTGTTTTTT. It is translated as CATSRTGDGLSNTGELFF. The chain recombines TRBV15 with TRBJ2-2; D may be TRBD2 (6 bases). V was pared by 3 bases and J by 2 bases, with 19 bases between. Germline-derived CDR1 and CDR2 are LNHNV and YYDKDF (reference sequence). The CDR3 is made up of 18 amino acids.

This chain joins TRBV27 and TRBJ2-4; D uncertain. This CDR3 comprises 15 residues. Germline lookup yields CDR1 MNHEY and CDR2 SMNVEV (reference sequence). Trimming took 0 bases from V and 1 from J, leaving 7 bases between them. DNA of the CDR3: TGTGCCAGCAGTTTATCGTTGTGGGCCAAAAACATTCAGTACTTC. Translation gives CASSLSLWAKNIQYF.

The gene calls are TRBV30 and TRBJ1-5, with 11 bases fitting TRBD1. The CDR3 contains 13 residues. V was clipped by 8 bases and J by 7 bases; unmatched bases: 7. Germline CDR1 and CDR2: GTSNPN and SVGIG (reference sequence). The chain's CDR3 is CAGDRGFGQPQHF. DNA for the CDR3: TGTGCCGGGGACAGGGGGTTCGGGCAGCCCCAGCATTTT.

The chain couples TRBV30 to TRBJ1-5; D is unresolved. The V end was cut by 1 base, the J end by 7 bases, with 8 bases between. The length of the CDR3 is 12 residues. Germline CDR1 is GTSNPN and CDR2 is SVGIG (reference sequence). CDR3 residues: CAWSGGYQPQHF. CDR3 bases: TGTGCCTGGAGTGGAGGGTACCAGCCCCAGCATTTT.

V and J are TRBV2 and TRBJ1-5; 7 bases are shared with TRBD1. The V gene's germline CDR1 is SNHLY and CDR2 FYNNEI. The CDR3 spans 14 residues. V lost 6 bases, J lost 6 bases, and 8 bases stayed unmatched. DNA of the CDR3: TGTGCCAGCAGGATGACAGGGATCACTCAGCCCCAGCATTTT. Its protein product is CASRMTGITQPQHF.

The chain couples TRBV6-5 to TRBJ1-5; D not certain. V was clipped by 5 bases and J by 1 base, with 12 bases between them. Germline CDR1 and CDR2: MNHEY and SVGAGI. The CDR3 extends over 15 amino acids. The CDR3 DNA reads as TGTGCCAGCAGTCAGACACATACAAGCAATCAGCCCCAGCATTTT. Its translation: CASSQTHTSNQPQHF.

The chain recombines TRBV7-2 with TRBJ1-4; 7 bases map to TRBD1. This CDR3 has 14 residues. Germline V gene lookup returns CDR1 SGHTA and CDR2 FQGNSA. J was trimmed by 5 bases and V by 3 bases; bases with no gene match: 3. CDR3 loop: CASSLTGKNEKLFF. CDR3 nucleotide sequence: TGTGCCAGCAGCTTGACAGGGAAGAATGAAAAACTGTTTTTT.

The gene calls are TRBV2 and TRBJ2-5; D call uncertain. Germline CDR1 reads SNHLY; CDR2 reads FYNNEI. The V and J ends lost 7 bases and 3 bases respectively, with 12 bases between them. The CDR3 runs to 13 residues. CDR3 region: CASMVLVKETQYF. The DNA of the CDR3 is TGTGCCAGCATGGTTTTAGTAAAAGAGACCCAGTACTTC.

This chain joins TRBV2 and TRBJ2-3; D not resolved. Germline lookup yields CDR1 SNHLY and CDR2 FYNNEI. V lost 4 bases and J lost 2, with 7 bases in between. CDR3 length: 13 amino acids. CDR3 nucleotides: TGTGCCAGCAGTGTGATACACACAGATACGCAGTATTTT. It encodes CASSVIHTDTQYF.

The chain couples TRBV5-1 to TRBJ2-1, with 10 bases that match TRBD1. Germline assignment: CDR1 SGHRS and CDR2 YFSETQ. The CDR3 contains 16 residues. The ends lost 4 bases at V and 4 bases at J; junction bases unmatched: 8. The CDR3 loop reads CASSGGRDRGYNEQFF. The CDR3, as DNA: TGCGCCAGCAGCGGGGGGCGGGACAGGGGTTACAATGAGCAGTTCTTC.

This clone showed up just a few times. The rearrangement links TRBV7-9 to TRBJ1-2, with D possibly TRBD1 on 6 matching bases. Trimming took off 6 bases at V and 7 bases at J, with 21 bases between the two ends. The CDR3 length is 15 residues. Germline loops: CDR1 SEHNR, CDR2 FQNEAQ (reference sequence). As DNA, the CDR3 is TGTGCCAGCAGAGGGGGAGGACGGCTCTCATCTGGCTACACCTTC. This translates into CASRGGGRLSSGYTF. The full variable domain, completed using reference TRBV7-9 and TRBJ1-2, is DTGVSQNPRHKITKRGQNVTFRCDPISEHNRLYWYRQTLGQGPEFLTYFQNEAQLEKSRLLSDRFSAERPKGSFSTLEIQRTEQGDSAMYLCASRGGGRLSSGYTFGSGTRLTVV.

The gene calls are TRBV5-1 and TRBJ2-7; D not certain. V lost 4 bases, J lost 7 bases, and 15 bases lay in between. The CDR3 length is 13 residues. Germline loops: CDR1 SGHRS, CDR2 YFSETQ. The CDR3 coding sequence is TGCGCCAGCAGCGACAAGTTTCCCGAAGAGCAGTACTTC. Encoded protein: CASSDKFPEEQYF.

This clone was seen a few times. The chain combines TRBV7-9 with TRBJ1-1; D is unresolved. CDR3 length equals 13 residues. The germline CDR1 and CDR2 sequences are SEHNR and FQNEAQ (reference sequence). Trimming cost V 1 base and J 1 base, with 4 bases left between them. The CDR3 is CASSLETNTEAFF. CDR3 nucleotide sequence: TGTGCCAGCAGCTTAGAGACGAACACTGAAGCTTTCTTT.

The chain links TRBV28 to TRBJ2-3; 9 bases map to TRBD2. The germline gives CDR1 MDHEN, CDR2 SYDVKM. V lost 5 bases, J lost 3 bases, and 6 bases stayed unmatched. CDR3 length: 15 amino acids. CDR3 amino acids: CASSLLSGGTDTQYF. As DNA, the CDR3 is TGTGCCAGCAGTCTCTTAAGCGGGGGGACAGATACGCAGTATTTT.

This chain links TRBV2 with TRBJ2-7; 9 bases are shared with TRBD1. V shed 9 bases, J shed 6 bases, and the junction held 12 bases outside the gene matches. In germline, CDR1 is SNHLY, CDR2 FYNNEI. The CDR3 extends over 14 amino acids. The CDR3 spells CASARGTGLAEQYF. In DNA form, the CDR3 reads TGTGCCAGTGCGCGAGGGACAGGGCTTGCCGAGCAGTACTTC.

The chain is built from TRBV7-9 and TRBJ1-1; the D is unclear. V lost 8 bases and J 4 bases, leaving 14 bases between the germline ends. The germline V gene has CDR1 SEHNR and CDR2 FQNEAQ (reference sequence). The CDR3 loop spans 13 amino acids. CDR3 in DNA: TGTGCCAGCCATGACGTCGGGCCCACTGAAGCTTTCTTT. Protein: CASHDVGPTEAFF.

In this sample, this clone turned up once. The gene calls are TRBV30 and TRBJ2-4, with 8 bases fitting TRBD1. The junction had 10 bases not matched to a gene; V was cut back by 0 bases and J by 15 bases. The CDR3 totals 13 residues. Germline V lookup: CDR1 GTSNPN, CDR2 SVGIG (reference sequence). The CDR3 region has the DNA TGTGCCTGGAGTGTAGATAGACAGGGGAAGACGTACTTC. Its translation is CAWSVDRQGKTYF.

The chain is built from TRBV5-6 and TRBJ2-7; a possible D gene is TRBD1 (5 bases). Trimming removed 0 bases at V and 5 bases at J, with 12 bases between. Germline CDR1 is SGHDT and CDR2 is YYEEEE. The length of the CDR3 is 14 residues. This chain's CDR3 is CASSLGQGLNEQYF. The CDR3 DNA follows: TGTGCCAGCAGCTTGGGGCAGGGCCTCAACGAGCAGTACTTC.

The chain employs TRBV9 and TRBJ2-7, with D unclear. The CDR3 covers 12 residues. V lost 3 bases, J lost 4 bases, and 8 bases lay in between. Germline-derived CDR1 and CDR2 are SGDLS and YYNGEE. CDR3 DNA: TGTGCCAGCAGCGGGGAAGAGTACGAGCAGTACTTC. Translation gives CASSGEEYEQYF.